Following are 2 T cell receptor beta chains from one sample sequenced in a study of patients and donors after allogeneic stem cell transplantation. TCRdb fed the RT-PCR reads into MiXCR, producing one record per CDR3 protein. The sample records fewer than 200,000 distinct CDR3 sequences, approximately 30% being singletons. The sample was blood, either unsorted or a sorted T cell fraction (not recorded which). The receptors originated from a human donor who was either an allogeneic HSCT recipient or a stem cell or donor lymphocyte infusion donor (not recorded which). It is not recorded whose cells these are; they may come from a transplant donor.

The sample holds a few counts of this clonotype. The genes are TRBV7-2 and TRBJ1-5; 12 bases are a match to TRBD1. The V segment lost 3 bases and the J segment 7 bases; nucleotides outside the gene matches: 7. The CDR3 is 16 residues long. Per germline, CDR1 SGHTA and CDR2 FQGNSA. The CDR3 sequence is CASSFSGTGGGQPQHF. In DNA form, the CDR3 reads TGTGCCAGCAGCTTTTCCGGGACAGGGGGCGGACAGCCCCAGCATTTT.

The CDR3 DNA reads as TGTGCCAGCAGTTACTCGAGTAAAGAGCAGTACTTC. Translating it yields CASSYSSKEQYF. The rearrangement uses TRBV6-2 or TRBV6-3 and TRBJ2-7, with D uncertain. CDR3 length equals 12 residues. Between the trimmed V and J ends, which lost 0 bases and 7 bases, there was a span of 7 bases. CDR1 and CDR2 (germline): MNHEY, SVGEGT.